The clone carrying this T cell receptor beta chain was observed a handful of times. Its antigen is not identified. TCRdb analysed the RT-PCR reads with MiXCR anew, one entry per CDR3 protein. Here the sample spans 800,000 or so distinct CDR3 sequences, about 20% being singletons. V dropped 5 bases and J dropped 8 bases, with 18 bases sitting between them. The germline V gene encodes CDR1 SGHTA and CDR2 FQGNSA. This CDR3 contains 14 residues. This entry comes from a study of response to subunit inactivated influenza vaccine. Study-wide findings and caveats: The authors suggested that few new T cells are recruited per seasonal influenza vaccination.

This TCR derives from a man over 45 who received an inactivated influenza vaccine. The chain recombines TRBV7-2 with TRBJ1-2; weak D call: TRBD1 (5 bases). The starting material was PBMCs from blood, obtained around 5 days after vaccination. For the CDR3, the DNA is TGTGCCAGCAGCCCTACCTCGGGGGTTAAAGGCTACACCTTC. Its translation is CASSPTSGVKGYTF. The full variable domain, in which reference TRBV7-2 and TRBJ1-2 provide the parts outside the CDR3, is GAGVSQSPSNKVTEKGKDVELRCDPISGHTALYWYRQSLGQGLEFLIYFQGNSAPDKSGLPSDRFSAERTGGSVSTLTIQRTQQEDSAVYLCASSPTSGVKGYTFGSGTRLTVV.